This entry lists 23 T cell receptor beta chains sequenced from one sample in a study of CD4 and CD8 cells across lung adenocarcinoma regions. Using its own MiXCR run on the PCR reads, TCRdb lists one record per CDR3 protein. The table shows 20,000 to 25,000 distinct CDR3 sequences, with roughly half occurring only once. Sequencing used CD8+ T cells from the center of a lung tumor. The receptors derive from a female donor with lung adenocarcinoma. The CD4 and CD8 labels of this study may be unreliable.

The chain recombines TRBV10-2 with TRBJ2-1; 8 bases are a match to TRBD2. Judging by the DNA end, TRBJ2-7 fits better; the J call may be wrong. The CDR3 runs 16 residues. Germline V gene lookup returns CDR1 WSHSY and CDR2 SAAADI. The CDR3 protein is CASIGLAGGVRDEQYF. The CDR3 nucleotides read TGCGCCAGCATAGGACTGGCGGGAGGAGTCAGAGATGAGCAGTACTTC.

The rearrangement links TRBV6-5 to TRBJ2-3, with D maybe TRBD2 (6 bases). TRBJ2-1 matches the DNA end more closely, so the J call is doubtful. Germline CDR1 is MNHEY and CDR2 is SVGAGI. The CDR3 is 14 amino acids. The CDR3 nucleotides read TGTGCCAGCAGTTACTCCCCGCGGGGAGATGAGCAGTTCTTC. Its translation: CASSYSPRGDEQFF.

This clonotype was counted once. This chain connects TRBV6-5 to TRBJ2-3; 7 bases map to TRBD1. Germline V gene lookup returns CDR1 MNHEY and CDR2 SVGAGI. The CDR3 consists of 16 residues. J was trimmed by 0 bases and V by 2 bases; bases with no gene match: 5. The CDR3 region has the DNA TGTGCCAGCAGTTACCGTTGGGACAGTAGCACAGATACGCAGTATTTT. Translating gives CASSYRWDSSTDTQYF.

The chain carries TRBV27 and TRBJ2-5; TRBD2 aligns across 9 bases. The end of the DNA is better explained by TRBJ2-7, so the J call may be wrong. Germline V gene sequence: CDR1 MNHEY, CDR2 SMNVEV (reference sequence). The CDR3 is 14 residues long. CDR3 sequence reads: CASSLSAGGLEQYF. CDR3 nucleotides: TGTGCCAGCAGTTTATCTGCGGGGGGGCTCGAGCAGTACTTC.

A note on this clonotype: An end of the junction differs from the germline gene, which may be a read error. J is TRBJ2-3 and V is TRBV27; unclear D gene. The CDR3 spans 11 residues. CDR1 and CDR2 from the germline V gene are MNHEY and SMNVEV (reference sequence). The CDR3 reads CARGATNTQYF. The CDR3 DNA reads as TGTGCGCGCGGAGCCACAAATACGCAGTATTTT.

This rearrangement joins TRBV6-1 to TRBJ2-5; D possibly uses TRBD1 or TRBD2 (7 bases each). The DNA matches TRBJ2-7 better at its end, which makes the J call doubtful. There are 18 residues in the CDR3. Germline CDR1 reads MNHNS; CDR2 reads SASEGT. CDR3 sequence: CASSEIGRGEIAGYEQYF. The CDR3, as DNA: TGTGCCAGCAGTGAAATCGGCAGGGGGGAGATAGCGGGCTACGAGCAGTACTTC.

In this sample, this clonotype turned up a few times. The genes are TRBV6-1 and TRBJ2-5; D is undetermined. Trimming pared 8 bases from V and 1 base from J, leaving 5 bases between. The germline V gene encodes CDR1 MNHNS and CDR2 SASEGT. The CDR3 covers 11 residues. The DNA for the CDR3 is TGTGCCAGCGGGATCCAAGAGACCCAGTACTTC. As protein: CASGIQETQYF.

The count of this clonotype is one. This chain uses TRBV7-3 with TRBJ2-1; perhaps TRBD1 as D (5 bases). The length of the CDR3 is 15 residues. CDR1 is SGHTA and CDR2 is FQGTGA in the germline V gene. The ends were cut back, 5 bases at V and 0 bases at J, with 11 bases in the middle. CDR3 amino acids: CASSPDSGSYNEQFF. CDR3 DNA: TGTGCCAGCAGCCCCGACAGTGGCTCCTACAATGAGCAGTTCTTC. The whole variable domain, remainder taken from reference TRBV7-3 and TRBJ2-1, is GAGVSQTPSNKVTEKGKYVELRCDPISGHTALYWYRQSLGQGPEFLIYFQGTGAADDSGLPNDRFFAVRPEGSVSTLKIQRTERGDSAVYLCASSPDSGSYNEQFFGPGTRLTVL.

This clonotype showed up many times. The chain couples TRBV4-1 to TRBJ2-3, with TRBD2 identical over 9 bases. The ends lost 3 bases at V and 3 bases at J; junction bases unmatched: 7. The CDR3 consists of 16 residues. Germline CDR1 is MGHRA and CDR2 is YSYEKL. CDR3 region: CASSHVSSGRTDTQYF. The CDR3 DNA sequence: TGCGCCAGCAGCCACGTCTCCAGCGGGAGGACAGATACGCAGTATTTT.

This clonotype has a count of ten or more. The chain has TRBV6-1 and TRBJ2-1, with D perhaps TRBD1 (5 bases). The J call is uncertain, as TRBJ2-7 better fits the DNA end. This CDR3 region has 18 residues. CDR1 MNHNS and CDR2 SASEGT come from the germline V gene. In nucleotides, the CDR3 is TGTGCCAGCCGTCAGGGTAGTACCCGTGAGAAGGTGGGATACGAGCAGTACGTC. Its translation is CASRQGSTREKVGYEQYV.

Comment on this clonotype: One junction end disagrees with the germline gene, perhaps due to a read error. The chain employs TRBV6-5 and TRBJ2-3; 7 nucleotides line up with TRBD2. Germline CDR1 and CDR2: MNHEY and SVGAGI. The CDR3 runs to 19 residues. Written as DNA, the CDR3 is TGTGCCAGCAGGGACTCCGACGGGCGGGAGAGCACTGGCACAGAGACGCAGTATTTC. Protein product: CASRDSDGRESTGTETQYF.

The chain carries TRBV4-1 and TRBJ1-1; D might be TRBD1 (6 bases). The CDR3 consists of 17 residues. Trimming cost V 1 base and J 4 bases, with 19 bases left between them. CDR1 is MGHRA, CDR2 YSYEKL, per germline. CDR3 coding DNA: TGCGCCAGCAGCCAAGGTCCCGGGACAATCGAAGTCACTGAAGCTTTCTTT. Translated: CASSQGPGTIEVTEAFF.

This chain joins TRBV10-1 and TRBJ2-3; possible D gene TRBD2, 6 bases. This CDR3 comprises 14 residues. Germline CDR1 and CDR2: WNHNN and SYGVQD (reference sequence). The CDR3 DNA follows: TGCGTGGGCCGCCAGGCGGGGACCACAGATACGCAGTATTTT. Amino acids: CVGRQAGTTDTQYF.

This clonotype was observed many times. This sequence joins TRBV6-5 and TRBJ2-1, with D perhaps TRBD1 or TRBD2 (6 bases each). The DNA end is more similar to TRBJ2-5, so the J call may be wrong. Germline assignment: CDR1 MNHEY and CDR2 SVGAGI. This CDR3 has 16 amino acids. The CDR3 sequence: CASSYSMSGAGGTQYF. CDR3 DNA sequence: TGTGCCAGCAGTTACTCGATGTCGGGGGCGGGCGGGACCCAGTACTTC.

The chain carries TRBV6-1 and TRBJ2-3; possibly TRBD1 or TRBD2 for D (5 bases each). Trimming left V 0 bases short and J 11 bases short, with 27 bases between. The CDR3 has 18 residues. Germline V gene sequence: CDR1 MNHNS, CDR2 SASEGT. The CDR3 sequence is CASSEAGLGGASTGKQYF. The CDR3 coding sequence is TGTGCCAGCAGTGAAGCGGGCCTTGGGGGAGCGAGCACCGGTAAGCAGTATTTT.

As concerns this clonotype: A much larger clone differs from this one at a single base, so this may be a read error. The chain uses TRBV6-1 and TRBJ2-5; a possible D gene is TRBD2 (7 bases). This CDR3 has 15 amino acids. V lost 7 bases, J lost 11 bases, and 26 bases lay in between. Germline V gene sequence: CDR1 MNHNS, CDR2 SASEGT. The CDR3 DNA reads TGTGCCAGCAAGAGGGGGGGGACATGGTACAATGAGCAGTACTTC. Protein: CASKRGGTWYNEQYF.

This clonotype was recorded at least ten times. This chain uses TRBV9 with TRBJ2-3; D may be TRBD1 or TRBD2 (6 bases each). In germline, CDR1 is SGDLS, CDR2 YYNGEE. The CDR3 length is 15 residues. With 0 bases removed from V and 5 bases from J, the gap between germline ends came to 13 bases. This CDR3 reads CASSVEGGVVDTQYF. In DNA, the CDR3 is TGTGCCAGCAGCGTAGAGGGGGGAGTAGTAGATACGCAGTATTTT. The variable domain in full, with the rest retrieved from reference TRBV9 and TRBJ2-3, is DSGVTQTPKHLITATGQRVTLRCSPRSGDLSVYWYQQSLDQGLQFLIQYYNGEERAKGNILERFSAQQFPDLHSELNLSSLELGDSALYFCASSVEGGVVDTQYFGPGTRLTVL.

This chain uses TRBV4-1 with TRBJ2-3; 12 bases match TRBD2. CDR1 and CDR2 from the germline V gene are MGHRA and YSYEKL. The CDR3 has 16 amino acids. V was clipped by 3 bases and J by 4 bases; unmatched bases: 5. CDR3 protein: CASSHVTSGSADTQYF. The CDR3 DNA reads TGCGCCAGCAGCCATGTGACTAGCGGGAGTGCAGATACGCAGTATTTT.

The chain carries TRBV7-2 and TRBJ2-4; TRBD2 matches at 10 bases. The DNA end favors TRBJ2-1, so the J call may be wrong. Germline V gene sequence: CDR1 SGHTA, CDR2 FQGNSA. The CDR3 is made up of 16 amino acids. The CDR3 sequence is CASSPGGTSGNYKQFF. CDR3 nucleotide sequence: TGTGCCAGCAGCCCAGGGGGAACTAGCGGGAATTATAAGCAGTTCTTC.

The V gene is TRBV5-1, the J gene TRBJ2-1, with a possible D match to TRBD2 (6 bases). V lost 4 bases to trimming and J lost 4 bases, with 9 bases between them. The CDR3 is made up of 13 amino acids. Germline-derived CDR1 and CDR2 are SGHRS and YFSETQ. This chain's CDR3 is CASSPGVYNEQFF. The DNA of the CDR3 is TGCGCCAGCAGCCCGGGAGTTTACAATGAGCAGTTCTTC.

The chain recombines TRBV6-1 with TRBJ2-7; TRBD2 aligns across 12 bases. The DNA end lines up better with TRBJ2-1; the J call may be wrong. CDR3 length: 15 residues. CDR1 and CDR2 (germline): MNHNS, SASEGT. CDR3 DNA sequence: TGTGCCAGCAGTGAACGACTAGCGGGAGCGTACGAGCAGTTCTTC. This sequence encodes CASSERLAGAYEQFF.

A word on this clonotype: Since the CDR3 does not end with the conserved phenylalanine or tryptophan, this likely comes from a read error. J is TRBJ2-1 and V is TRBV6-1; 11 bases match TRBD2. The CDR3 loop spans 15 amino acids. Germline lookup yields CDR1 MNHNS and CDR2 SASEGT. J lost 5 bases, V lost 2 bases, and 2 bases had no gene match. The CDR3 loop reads CASSETGLADNEQFS. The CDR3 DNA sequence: TGTGCCAGCAGTGAAACGGGACTAGCGGACAATGAGCAGTTCTCC.

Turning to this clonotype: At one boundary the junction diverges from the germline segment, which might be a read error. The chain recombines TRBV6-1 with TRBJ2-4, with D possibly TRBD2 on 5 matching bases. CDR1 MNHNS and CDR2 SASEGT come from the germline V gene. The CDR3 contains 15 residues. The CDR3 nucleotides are TGTGCCAGCAGTGGTAGGAGCGGAACCCAAGACATCCAGTACTTC. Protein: CASSGRSGTQDIQYF.